The T cell receptor beta chain under discussion was sequenced for a study of molecular identifiers for immune sequencing clone quantification. Study findings and constraints: Clonotypes topping 20 RNA copies carried over 99% of effector molecules but under 1% of naive ones.

TCRdb called the PCR reads again in MiXCR, with one record for every CDR3 protein. The sample lists about 510,000 distinct CDR3 sequences, roughly 24% occurring once. Naive CD8 T cells were FACS-sorted by CD8+CD4-CCR7+CD45RA+ markers. CDR1 is KGHSH, CDR2 LQKENI, per germline. V was pared by 6 bases and J by 2 bases, with 4 bases between. The length of the CDR3 is 11 residues. A few counts support this clonotype. Its antigen is as yet unknown. The sequence was collected from a human donor in good health. Some libraries in this study had Jurkat cell RNA spiked in. The chain combines TRBV18 with TRBJ2-5, with no clear D. Material for sequencing was naive CD8+ T cells from blood, with Jurkat cell RNA spiked in. Subset: FACS-sorted CD8+CD4-CCR7+CD45RA+ naive T cells. In nucleotides, the CDR3 is TGTGCCAGCTCGGGACAAGAGACCCAGTACTTC. Residues: CASSGQETQYF.